This T cell receptor beta chain was found in a study of CD8 T cells in ankylosing spondylitis. Points from the study as a whole: Significant enrichment of disease-linked clones was reported in matched ankylosing spondylitis synovial fluid. Blood of patients with ankylosing spondylitis appeared to be characterized by a TCR beta motif of several highly homologous variants.

Construction of TCR beta libraries was performed using quantitative 5'-RACE with molecular barcodes. TCRdb redid the calling of the 5' RACE reads with MiXCR, one entry per CDR3 protein. The sample lists around 300,000 distinct CDR3 sequences; less than 25% were seen once. In the case of this clonotype: No antigen is known for it.

CDR1 and CDR2 (germline): LGHNA, YSLEER. CDR3 size: 16 residues. Deletions cut 4 bases from V and 4 bases from J, with 19 bases between. This clonotype was obtained from a female donor with ankylosing spondylitis or in good health (not recorded which). V is TRBV4-3 and J is TRBJ1-2; D possibly corresponds to TRBD1 (6 bases). Specimen: blood, either unsorted or a sorted T cell fraction (not recorded which). CDR3 sequence (DNA): TGCGCCAGCAGCCTCCTTATCGGGGGGCCGGTCTATGGCTACACCTTC. Translation gives CASSLLIGGPVYGYTF.